The 24 T cell receptor beta chains in this list originate from one sample, sequenced in a study of T-cell reconstitution after alpha-beta-depleted transplantation in children. Unique molecular identifiers were used in preparing the TCRbeta library. Each CDR3 protein is one row after TCRdb ran MiXCR on the PCR reads. The table records 550,000 to 800,000 distinct CDR3 sequences, 13% of them present only once. The sequences come from PBMCs, collected before TCRalphabeta/CD19-depleted stem cell transplant. All receptors derive from a girl aged 2 to 9 with congenital amegakaryocytic thrombocytopenia, due to receive a stem cell transplant.

In this sample, this clonotype turned up a few times. The chain combines TRBV7-3 with TRBJ2-2, with unresolved D. Germline CDR1 and CDR2: SGHTA and FQGTGA. This CDR3 contains 13 residues. Trimming took off 5 bases at V and 6 bases at J, with 10 bases between the two ends. CDR3 sequence: CASSPSHAGELFF. The CDR3 nucleotides read TGTGCCAGCAGCCCATCACACGCCGGGGAGCTGTTTTTT.

The chain couples TRBV5-1 to TRBJ2-7, with 8 bases identical to TRBD1. This CDR3 is 15 amino acids long. Per germline, CDR1 SGHRS and CDR2 YFSETQ. The V and J ends lost 4 bases and 4 bases, in that order; junction bases with no gene match: 10. The CDR3 DNA is TGCGCCAGCAGCACGACAGGGGTTATGGTATACGAGCAGTACTTC. Its protein product is CASSTTGVMVYEQYF.

The V and J genes are TRBV7-2 and TRBJ2-2; a possible D gene is TRBD1 (6 bases). The CDR3 covers 15 residues. CDR1 is SGHTA and CDR2 is FQGNSA in the germline V gene. V lost 7 bases and J lost 6, with 18 bases in between. CDR3 in amino acids: CASTPQQGGSGELFF. In DNA, the CDR3 is TGTGCCAGCACCCCACAACAGGGTGGCTCCGGGGAGCTGTTTTTT.

V is TRBV11-1 and J is TRBJ2-7, with 12 bases identical to TRBD2. Germline loops: CDR1 SGHAT, CDR2 FQDESV (reference sequence). The CDR3 length is 16 residues. V gave up 6 bases and J gave up 5 bases; unmatched junction bases: 11. In nucleotides, the CDR3 is TGTGCCAGCAGACGACTAGCGGGAGCCATCCCTGACGAGCAGTACTTC. Translating gives CASRRLAGAIPDEQYF.

The chain recombines TRBV3-1 with TRBJ1-2, with 9 bases matching TRBD1. J was trimmed by 4 bases and V by 4 bases; bases with no gene match: 7. CDR3 length: 15 residues. Germline V gives CDR1 LGHDT, CDR2 YNNKEL (reference sequence). The CDR3 spells CASSPPGTGIYGYTF. The CDR3 DNA follows: TGTGCCAGCAGCCCACCCGGGACAGGGATCTATGGCTACACCTTC.

This clonotype was counted many times. This chain links TRBV3-1 with TRBJ1-2; D is unresolved. Germline loops: CDR1 LGHDT, CDR2 YNNKEL (reference sequence). V lost 1 base and J lost 8, with 8 bases in between. The length of the CDR3 is 12 residues. The CDR3, as DNA: TGTGCCAGCAGCCAAGTTCAGGAGGGCTACACCTTC. Amino acids: CASSQVQEGYTF.

The sample holds a few counts of this clonotype. J is TRBJ2-3 and V is TRBV24-1, with 10 nucleotides matching TRBD1. The germline V gene encodes CDR1 KGHDR and CDR2 SFDVKD. The CDR3 covers 16 residues. The ends lost 2 bases at V and 3 bases at J; junction bases unmatched: 4. The CDR3 DNA reads TGTGCCACCAGTGATTCGGGACAGGGGCAGACAGATACGCAGTATTTT. It yields the protein CATSDSGQGQTDTQYF.

This clonotype was found a few times. The rearrangement joins TRBV21-1 to TRBJ1-1. TRBV21-1 is recorded as a pseudogene. This CDR3 has 15 residues. For the CDR3, the DNA is TGTGCCAGCAGCAATCGTGAGGGATGGAACACTGAAGCTTTCTTT. This codes for CASSNREGWNTEAFF.

In its sample, this clonotype was seen many times. The chain uses TRBV20-1 and TRBJ1-3, with D possibly being TRBD1 (6 bases). The CDR3 extends over 17 amino acids. Germline CDR1 DFQATT, CDR2 SNEGSKA (reference sequence). Trimming pared 2 bases from V and 3 bases from J, leaving 20 bases between. The CDR3 sequence: CSARIQVGTQNGNTIYF. Here the CDR3 DNA reads TGCAGTGCTAGAATCCAGGTGGGGACACAGAATGGAAACACCATATATTTT.

This clonotype was seen a few times. J is TRBJ2-7 and V is TRBV12-3 or TRBV12-4; no firm D call. V dropped 3 bases and J dropped 3 bases, with 9 bases sitting between them. The CDR3 is 13 amino acids. The CDR3 loop reads CASSLPGDYEQYF. In DNA, the CDR3 is TGTGCCAGCAGTTTGCCCGGAGACTACGAGCAGTACTTC.

The chain links TRBV28 to TRBJ2-3; 7 nucleotides line up with TRBD2. The CDR3 is 17 amino acids. With 5 bases clipped from V and 2 bases from J, the junction kept 13 bases outside the gene matches. The germline V gene encodes CDR1 MDHEN and CDR2 SYDVKM. CDR3 sequence reads: CASSDIQGAGYTDTQYF. The DNA for the CDR3 is TGTGCCAGCAGTGACATCCAAGGAGCGGGGTACACAGATACGCAGTATTTT.

V gene TRBV2 combines with J gene TRBJ2-7; D is uncertain. Deletions cut 2 bases from V and 1 base from J, with 12 bases between. The CDR3 runs 15 residues. Germline V gives CDR1 SNHLY, CDR2 FYNNEI. Written as DNA, the CDR3 is TGTGCCAGCAGTGAAAGTTTTATCAAGTCCTACGAGCAGTACTTC. This encodes CASSESFIKSYEQYF.

The chain recombines TRBV3-1 with TRBJ2-3; TRBD2 agrees at 8 bases. CDR1 LGHDT and CDR2 YNNKEL come from the germline V gene (reference sequence). This CDR3 spans 15 amino acids. Unmatched junction bases numbered 6, after V lost 4 bases and J lost 3 bases. The DNA for the CDR3 is TGTGCCAGCAGCCCCATCGGCGGGAGGACAGATACGCAGTATTTT. This codes for CASSPIGGRTDTQYF.

This clonotype was seen more than once but under ten times. The rearrangement links TRBV20-1 to TRBJ2-3; a weak D match, TRBD2 (5 bases). The CDR3 has 12 amino acids. Trimming removed 6 bases at V and 4 bases at J, with 11 bases between. Germline CDR1 DFQATT, CDR2 SNEGSKA (reference sequence). This CDR3 is CSARRTSDTQYF. For the CDR3, the DNA is TGCAGTGCCCGAAGGACTTCAGATACGCAGTATTTT.

In regard to this clonotype: A clone one base away is much larger, so this may be a read error. The V call is TRBV20-1, the J call TRBJ2-3; D is unclear. The assigned J gene may be wrong: the sequence end matches TRBJ1-5 better. The CDR3 is 17 amino acids. Germline V gene sequence: CDR1 DFQATT, CDR2 SNEGSKA (reference sequence). The CDR3, as DNA: TGCAGTGCTATTAACTGGAGACTAGCGGGAGGTTCAGATACGCAGCATTTT. This gives the protein CSAINWRLAGGSDTQHF.

This clonotype was seen many times. V gene TRBV5-1 combines with J gene TRBJ2-3; D is undetermined. The V end was cut by 0 bases, the J end by 1 base, with 6 bases between. From germline, CDR1 is SGHRS and CDR2 YFSETQ. The CDR3 covers 14 residues. The CDR3 nucleotides read TGCGCCAGCAGCTTGGAACGCCGCACAGATACGCAGTATTTT. Protein product: CASSLERRTDTQYF.

There are a few counts of this clonotype. The chain couples TRBV20-1 to TRBJ2-3; TRBD2 agrees at 15 bases. CDR1 and CDR2 from the germline V gene are DFQATT and SNEGSKA (reference sequence). The CDR3 has 16 amino acids. CDR3 sequence (DNA): TGCAGCGCCGGGACTAGCGGGAGGACGCGCACAGATACGCAGTATTTT. The encoded protein is CSAGTSGRTRTDTQYF.

There are many counts of this clonotype. The CDR3 spells CASSPGHSLGYTF. DNA for the CDR3: TGTGCCAGCAGTCCGGGACACTCGCTTGGCTACACCTTC. The chain carries TRBV12-3 or TRBV12-4 and TRBJ1-2; tentative D call: TRBD1 (6 bases). This CDR3 is built from 13 residues. V gave up 5 bases and J gave up 7 bases, with 14 bases separating them.

The rearrangement uses TRBV20-1 and TRBJ2-2; TRBD2 might be the D (6 bases). The CDR3 is 15 residues long. V dropped 5 bases and J dropped 2 bases, with 15 bases sitting between them. Per the germline V gene, CDR1 is DFQATT and CDR2 is SNEGSKA (reference sequence). In DNA form, the CDR3 reads TGCAGTGCTGGAAAAAGGGACTTCAACACCGGGGAGCTGTTTTTT. Its protein product is CSAGKRDFNTGELFF.

The V gene is TRBV6-4, the J gene TRBJ2-3; D possibly corresponds to TRBD2 (6 bases). Trimming stripped 3 bases from V and 1 base from J, with 8 bases between. There are 14 residues in the CDR3. Germline assignment: CDR1 MRHNA and CDR2 SNTAGT. The CDR3 loop reads CASSESSGTDTQYF. The DNA of the CDR3 is TGTGCCAGCAGTGAGTCTAGCGGCACAGATACGCAGTATTTT.

The genes are TRBV20-1 and TRBJ1-1; a weak D match, TRBD1 (5 bases). The CDR3 consists of 13 residues. With 2 bases removed from V and 0 bases from J, the gap between germline ends came to 7 bases. CDR1 is DFQATT, CDR2 SNEGSKA, per germline (reference sequence). CDR3 bases: TGCAGTGCTAGACAACAGGTGAACACTGAAGCTTTCTTT. Protein sequence: CSARQQVNTEAFF.

The gene calls are TRBV15 and TRBJ2-3, with TRBD1 matching 8 bases. The CDR3 sequence is 18 residues long. In germline, CDR1 is LNHNV, CDR2 YYDKDF (reference sequence). The J segment lost 1 base and the V segment lost 1 base, leaving 10 bases of the junction unmatched. CDR3 sequence: CATSRATEPTGGTDTQYF. DNA for the CDR3: TGTGCCACCAGCAGAGCCACGGAACCGACAGGGGGCACAGATACGCAGTATTTT.

The chain has TRBV29-1 and TRBJ2-1; 7 positions agree with TRBD2. The trim removed 3 bases at V and 14 bases at J, leaving 7 bases unmatched. CDR1 is SQVTM, CDR2 ANQGSEA, per germline. The CDR3 length is 11 residues. The DNA for the CDR3 is TGCAGCGTTGATTTGCGGGAGATAAAGTTCTTC. It yields the protein CSVDLREIKFF.

This clonotype was detected once. The gene calls are TRBV12-3 or TRBV12-4 and TRBJ2-2; possibly TRBD2 for D (6 bases). V was cut by 6 bases and J by 0 bases, with 17 bases left in between. The CDR3 spans 17 residues. CDR3: CASSRTPGTSNTGELFF. CDR3 in DNA: TGTGCCAGCAGCCGGACCCCCGGGACTTCGAACACCGGGGAGCTGTTTTTT.